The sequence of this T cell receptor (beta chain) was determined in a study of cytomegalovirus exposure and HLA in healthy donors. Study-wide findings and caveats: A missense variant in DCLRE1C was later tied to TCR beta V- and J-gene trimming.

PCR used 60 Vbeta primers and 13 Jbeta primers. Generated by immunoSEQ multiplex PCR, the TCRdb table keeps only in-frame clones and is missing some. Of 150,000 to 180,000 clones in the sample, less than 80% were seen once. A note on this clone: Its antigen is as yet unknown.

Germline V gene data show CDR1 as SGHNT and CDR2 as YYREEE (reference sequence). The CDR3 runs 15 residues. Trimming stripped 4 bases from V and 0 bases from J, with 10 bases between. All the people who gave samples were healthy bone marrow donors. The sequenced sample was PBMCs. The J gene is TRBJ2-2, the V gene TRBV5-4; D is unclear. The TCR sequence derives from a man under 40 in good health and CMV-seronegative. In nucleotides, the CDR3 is TGTGCCAGCAGCCTTAGCATCGCGAACACCGGGGAGCTGTTTTTT. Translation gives CASSLSIANTGELFF.